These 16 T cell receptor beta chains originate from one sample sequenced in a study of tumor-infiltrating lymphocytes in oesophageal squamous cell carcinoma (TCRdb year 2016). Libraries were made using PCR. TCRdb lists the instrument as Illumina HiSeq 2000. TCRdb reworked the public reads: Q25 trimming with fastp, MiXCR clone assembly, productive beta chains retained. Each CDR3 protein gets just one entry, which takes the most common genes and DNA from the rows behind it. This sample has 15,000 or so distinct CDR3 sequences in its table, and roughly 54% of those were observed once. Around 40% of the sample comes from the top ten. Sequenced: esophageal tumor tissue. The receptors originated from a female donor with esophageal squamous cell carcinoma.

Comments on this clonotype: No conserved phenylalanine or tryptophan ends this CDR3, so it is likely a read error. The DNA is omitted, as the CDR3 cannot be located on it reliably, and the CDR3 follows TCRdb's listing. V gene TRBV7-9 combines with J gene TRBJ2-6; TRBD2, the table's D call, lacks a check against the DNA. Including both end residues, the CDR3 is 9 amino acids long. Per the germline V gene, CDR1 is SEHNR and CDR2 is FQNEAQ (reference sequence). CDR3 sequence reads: CASSNIGGS.

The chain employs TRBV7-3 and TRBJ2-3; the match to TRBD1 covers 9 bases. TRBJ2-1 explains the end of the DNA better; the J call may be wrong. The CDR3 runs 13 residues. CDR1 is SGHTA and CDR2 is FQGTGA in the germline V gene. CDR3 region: CASSSATGGTQFF. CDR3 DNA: TGTGCCAGCAGCTCAGCGACAGGGGGTACGCAGTTCTTC.

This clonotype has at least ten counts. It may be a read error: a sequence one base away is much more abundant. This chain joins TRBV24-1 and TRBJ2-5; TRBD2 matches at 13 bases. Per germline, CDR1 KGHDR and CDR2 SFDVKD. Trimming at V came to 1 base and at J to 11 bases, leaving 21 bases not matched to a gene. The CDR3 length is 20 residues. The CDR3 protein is CATSDFPPTTSGRAFHEQYF. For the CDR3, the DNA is TGTGCCACCAGTGATTTCCCCCCTACTACTAGCGGGAGGGCCTTCCATGAGCAGTACTTC.

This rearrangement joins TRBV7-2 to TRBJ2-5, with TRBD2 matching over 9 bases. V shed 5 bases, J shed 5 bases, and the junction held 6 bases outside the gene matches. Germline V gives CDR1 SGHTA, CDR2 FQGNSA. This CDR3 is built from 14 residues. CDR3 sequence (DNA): TGTGCCAGCAGCCTTAGCGGGAGATGGGAGACCCAGTACTTC. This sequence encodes CASSLSGRWETQYF.

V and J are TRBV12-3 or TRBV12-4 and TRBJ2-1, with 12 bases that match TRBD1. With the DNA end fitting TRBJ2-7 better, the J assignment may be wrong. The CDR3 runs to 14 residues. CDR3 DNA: TGTGCCAGCAAGGGGACAGGGGGCTTCAATGAGCAGTACTTC. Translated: CASKGTGGFNEQYF.

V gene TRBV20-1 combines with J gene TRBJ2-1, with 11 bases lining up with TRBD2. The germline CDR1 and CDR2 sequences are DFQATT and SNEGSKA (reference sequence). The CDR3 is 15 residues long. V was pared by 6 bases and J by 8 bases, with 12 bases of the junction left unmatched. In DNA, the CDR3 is TGCAGTGCGGACCATAGCGGGAGGGCCTTGGATGAGCAGTTCTTC. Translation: CSADHSGRALDEQFF.

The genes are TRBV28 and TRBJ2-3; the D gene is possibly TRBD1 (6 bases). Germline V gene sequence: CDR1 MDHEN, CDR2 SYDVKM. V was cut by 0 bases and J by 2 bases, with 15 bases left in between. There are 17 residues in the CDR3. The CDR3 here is CASSLWPGTGTTDTQYF. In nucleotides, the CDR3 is TGTGCCAGCAGTTTATGGCCTGGTACAGGGACCACAGATACGCAGTATTTT.

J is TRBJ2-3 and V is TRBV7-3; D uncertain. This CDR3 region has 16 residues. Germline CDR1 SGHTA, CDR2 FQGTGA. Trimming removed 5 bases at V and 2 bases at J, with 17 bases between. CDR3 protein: CASSPTGQSTTDTQYF. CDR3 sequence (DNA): TGTGCCAGCAGCCCGACTGGGCAGTCTACCACAGATACGCAGTATTTT.

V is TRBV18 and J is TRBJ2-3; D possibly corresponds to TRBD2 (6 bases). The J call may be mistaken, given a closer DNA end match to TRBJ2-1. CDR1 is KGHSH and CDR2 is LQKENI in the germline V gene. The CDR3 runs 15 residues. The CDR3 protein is CASSTVAAPGGEQFF. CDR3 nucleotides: TGTGCCAGCTCAACAGTAGCGGCCCCCGGAGGTGAGCAGTTCTTC.

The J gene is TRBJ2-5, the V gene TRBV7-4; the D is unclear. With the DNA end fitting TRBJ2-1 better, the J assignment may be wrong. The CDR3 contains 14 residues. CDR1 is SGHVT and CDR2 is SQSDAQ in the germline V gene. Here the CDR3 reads CASSLAGRANEQFF. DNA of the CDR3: TGTGCCAGCAGCTTAGCGGGAAGGGCAAATGAGCAGTTCTTC.

The CDR3 bases are TGTGCCAGCCCAGAGAGGACGAAGAGCTCCTACGAGCAGTACTTC. It specifies CASPERTKSSYEQYF. The chain joins TRBV7-3 to TRBJ2-5, with unresolved D. The J call may be mistaken, given a closer DNA end match to TRBJ2-7. The germline gives CDR1 SGHTA, CDR2 FQGTGA. The CDR3 has 15 amino acids.

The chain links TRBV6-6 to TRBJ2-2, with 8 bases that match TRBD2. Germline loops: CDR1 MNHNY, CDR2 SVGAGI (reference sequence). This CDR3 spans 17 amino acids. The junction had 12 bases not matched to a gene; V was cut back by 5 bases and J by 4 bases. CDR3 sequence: CASSLGGRLAITGELFF. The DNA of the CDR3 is TGTGCCAGCAGTCTCGGTGGGAGACTAGCGATCACCGGGGAGCTGTTTTTT.

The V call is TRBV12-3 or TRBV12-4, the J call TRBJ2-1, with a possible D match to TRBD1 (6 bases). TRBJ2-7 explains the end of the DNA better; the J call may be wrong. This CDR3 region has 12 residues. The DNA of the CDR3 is TGTGCCAGCAGACCGGACAGCTACGAGCAGTACTTC. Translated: CASRPDSYEQYF.

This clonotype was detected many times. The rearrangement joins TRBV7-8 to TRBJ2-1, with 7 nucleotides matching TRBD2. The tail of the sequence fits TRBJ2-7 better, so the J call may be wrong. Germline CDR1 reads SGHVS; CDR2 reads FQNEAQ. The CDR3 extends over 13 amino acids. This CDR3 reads CASSLWGGGGQYF. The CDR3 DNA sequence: TGTGCCAGCAGCCTGTGGGGAGGCGGGGGGCAGTACTTC.

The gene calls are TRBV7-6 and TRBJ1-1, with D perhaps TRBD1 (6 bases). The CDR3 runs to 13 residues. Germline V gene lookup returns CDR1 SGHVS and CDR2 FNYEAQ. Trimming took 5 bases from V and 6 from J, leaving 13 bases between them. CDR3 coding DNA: TGTGCCAGCAGCCAAGTAGGGGGGGCTGAAGCTTTCTTT. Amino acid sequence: CASSQVGGAEAFF. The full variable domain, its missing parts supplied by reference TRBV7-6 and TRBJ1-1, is GAGVSQSPRYKVTKRGQDVALRCDPISGHVSLYWYRQALGQGPEFLTYFNYEAQQDKSGLPNDRFSAERPEGSISTLTIQRTEQRDSAMYRCASSQVGGAEAFFGQGTRLTVV.

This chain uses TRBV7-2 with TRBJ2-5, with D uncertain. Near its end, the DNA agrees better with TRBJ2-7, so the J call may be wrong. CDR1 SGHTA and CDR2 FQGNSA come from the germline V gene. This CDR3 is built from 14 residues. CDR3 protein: CASSLELVSYEQYF. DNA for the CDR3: TGTGCCAGCAGCTTAGAACTCGTCAGTTACGAGCAGTACTTC.